This T cell receptor beta chain was profiled in a study of memory CD4+ T cells and cytomegalovirus serostatus. Study at large: This sample comes from healthy Belgian adults, roughly nine CMV seropositive, approximately 23 seronegative.

Trimming left V 6 bases short and J 0 bases short, with 8 bases between. Germline CDR1 is MNHNS and CDR2 is SASEGT. The CDR3 loop spans 13 amino acids. Study-level findings and limits: The CMV-associated TCR signature appears largely within the CD4+ memory repertoire. About 40% of the roughly 160 known CMV-associated TCRbeta sequences appeared in CD4+ memory. CMV serostatus prediction reached median AUC roughly 0.95, or 0.91 with US-trained model.

The sort gate was single viable CD3+CD4+CD8-CD45RO+ cells for memory CD4+ T cells. Comment on this clone: The antigen is unknown.

TCRdb's copy holds only in-frame clones and misses some; the assay was immunoSEQ multiplex PCR. The top ten hold around 0.83% of the sample, which has tens of thousands of clones, roughly three quarters seen once. V and J are TRBV6-1 and TRBJ1-1; tentatively, D is TRBD1 (5 bases). The sequenced sample consisted of memory CD4+ T cells from blood. The sequence came from an adult in good health and CMV-seronegative. The CDR3 sequence: CASRRGMNTEAFF. CDR3 bases: TGTGCCAGCAGAAGGGGCATGAACACTGAAGCTTTCTTT.